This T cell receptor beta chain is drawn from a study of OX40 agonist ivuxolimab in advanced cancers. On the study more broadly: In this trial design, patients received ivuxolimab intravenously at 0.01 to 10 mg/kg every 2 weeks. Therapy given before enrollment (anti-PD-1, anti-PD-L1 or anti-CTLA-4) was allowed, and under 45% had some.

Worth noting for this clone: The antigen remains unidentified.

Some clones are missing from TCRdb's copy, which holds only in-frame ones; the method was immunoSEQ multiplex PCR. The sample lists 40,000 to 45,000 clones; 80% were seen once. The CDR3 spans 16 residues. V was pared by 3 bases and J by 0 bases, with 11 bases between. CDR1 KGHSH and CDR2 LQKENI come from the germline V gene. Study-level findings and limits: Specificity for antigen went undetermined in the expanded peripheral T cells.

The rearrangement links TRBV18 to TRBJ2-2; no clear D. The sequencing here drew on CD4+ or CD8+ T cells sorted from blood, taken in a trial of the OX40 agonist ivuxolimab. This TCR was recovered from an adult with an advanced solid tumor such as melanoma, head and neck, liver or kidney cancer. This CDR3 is CASSPGLQANTGELFF. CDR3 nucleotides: TGTGCCAGCTCACCTGGCTTACAAGCGAACACCGGGGAGCTGTTTTTT.